These 6 T cell receptor beta chains were sequenced from one sample in a study of blood T cell repertoires in COVID-19. Generated by immunoSEQ multiplex PCR, the TCRdb table keeps only in-frame clones and is missing some. The sample lists 250,000 or so clones, 89% seen once, with 0.94% in the top ten. The sequencing input was peripheral blood. These receptors came from a woman in her thirties or forties who had recovered from COVID-19.

The rearrangement uses TRBV7-8 and TRBJ2-2, with 11 bases identical to TRBD2. Germline CDR1 SGHVS, CDR2 FQNEAQ. J lost 2 bases, V lost 1 base, and 3 bases had no gene match. The CDR3 runs to 17 residues. This CDR3 is CASSLVGTSGNTGELFF. CDR3 nucleotide sequence: TGTGCCAGCAGCTTAGTGGGGACTAGCGGAAACACCGGGGAGCTGTTTTTT.

The J gene is TRBJ2-7, the V gene TRBV6-6, with D perhaps matching TRBD2 (5 bases). Germline assignment: CDR1 MNHNY and CDR2 SVGAGI (reference sequence). Between the trimmed V and J ends, which lost 2 bases and 3 bases, there was a span of 8 bases. The CDR3 has 13 amino acids. The CDR3 coding sequence is TGTGCCAGCAGTTACCTTGGACTCTACGAGCAGTACTTC. It translates to CASSYLGLYEQYF.

The chain couples TRBV5-5 to TRBJ2-7, with 10 positions matching TRBD1. V lost 4 bases to trimming and J lost 4 bases; unmatched junction nucleotides: 8. The CDR3 consists of 15 residues. Per the germline V gene, CDR1 is SGHKS and CDR2 is YYEKEE (reference sequence). The DNA of the CDR3 is TGTGCCAGCAGCCCCGGGGGACAGGGGTTGTACGAGCAGTACTTC. Translation: CASSPGGQGLYEQYF.

This chain connects TRBV7-3 to TRBJ2-1; D gene uncertain. Germline values: CDR1 SGHTA, CDR2 FQGTGA. The CDR3 has 13 residues. V shed 1 base and J shed 6 bases, with 7 bases lying between them. The CDR3 is CASSLNGLNEQFF. Written as DNA, the CDR3 is TGTGCCAGCAGCTTAAATGGGCTCAATGAGCAGTTCTTC. Combining the CDR3 with reference TRBV7-3 and TRBJ2-1 gives the whole variable domain GAGVSQTPSNKVTEKGKYVELRCDPISGHTALYWYRQSLGQGPEFLIYFQGTGAADDSGLPNDRFFAVRPEGSVSTLKIQRTERGDSAVYLCASSLNGLNEQFFGPGTRLTVL.

The gene calls are TRBV24-1 and TRBJ2-2; maybe TRBD2 (6 bases). CDR1 is KGHDR, CDR2 SFDVKD, per germline. There are 14 residues in the CDR3. V lost 5 bases and J lost 6, with 12 bases in between. CDR3 nucleotides: TGTGCCACCAGTGTTCGGGGGTTTGCCGGGGAGCTGTTTTTT. Amino acid sequence: CATSVRGFAGELFF.

This chain uses TRBV15 with TRBJ2-7; 11 bases match TRBD1. Per germline, CDR1 LNHNV and CDR2 YYDKDF (reference sequence). Losses at the gene ends were 4 bases for V and 2 bases for J; bases not matched to a gene: 4. The CDR3 spans 15 residues. CDR3 in amino acids: CATSIPGQGAYEQYF. The CDR3 coding sequence is TGTGCCACCAGCATTCCGGGACAGGGGGCCTACGAGCAGTACTTC.